This T cell receptor (beta chain) was recorded in a study of beta chain features in type 1 diabetes. Study-wide results and limits: cDNA-based reads could over-represent cells with high TCR expression. Patients' naive, central memory and Treg TCRB repertoires seemed closer to one another than those of healthy donors.

Every isolated RNA sample was fully reverse transcribed, so sequencing captured expressed TCRB transcripts. TCRdb keeps only in-frame clones here, not all; method: immunoSEQ multiplex PCR. The table has around 320,000 clones, 12% to 15% seen once; the top ten hold 6.7%. Sorting gave populations that all exceeded 98% purity. A remark on this clone: As yet, its antigen is unknown.

The CDR3 spans 15 residues. Germline values: CDR1 SGHNT, CDR2 YYREEE (reference sequence). The V gene lost 0 bases and the J gene lost 2 bases, with 9 bases spanning the gap. Specimen: central memory CD4+ T cells from blood. V usage is TRBV5-4 and J usage is TRBJ1-5, with D unclear. This TCR was recovered from a man aged 25 to 40 in good health. CDR3 sequence (DNA): TGTGCCAGCAGCTTGGGTTCAGTGCGCAATCAGCCCCAGCATTTT. It translates to CASSLGSVRNQPQHF.